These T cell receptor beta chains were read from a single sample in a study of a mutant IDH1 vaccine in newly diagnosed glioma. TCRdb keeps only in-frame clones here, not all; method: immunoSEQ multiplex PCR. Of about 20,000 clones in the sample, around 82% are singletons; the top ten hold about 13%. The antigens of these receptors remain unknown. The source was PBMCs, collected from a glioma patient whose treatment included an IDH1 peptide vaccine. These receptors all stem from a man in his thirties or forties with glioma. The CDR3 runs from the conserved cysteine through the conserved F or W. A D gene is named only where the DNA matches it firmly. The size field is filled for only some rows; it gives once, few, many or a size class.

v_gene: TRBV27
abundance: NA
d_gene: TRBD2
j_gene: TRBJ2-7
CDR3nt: TGTGCCAGCAGTTTGGGGGTCTGGACTAGCATCCACGAGCAGTACTTC
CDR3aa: CASSLGVWTSIHEQYF

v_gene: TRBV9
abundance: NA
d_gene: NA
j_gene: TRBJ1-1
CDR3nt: TGTGCCAGCACCTGGGGGGGCGTGAACACTGAAGCTTTCTTT
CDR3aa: CASTWGGVNTEAFF

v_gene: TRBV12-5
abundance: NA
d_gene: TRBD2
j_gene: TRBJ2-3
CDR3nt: TGTGCTAGTGGTCCCGGGACTAGCGGGAGCACAGATACGCAGTATTTT
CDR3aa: CASGPGTSGSTDTQYF

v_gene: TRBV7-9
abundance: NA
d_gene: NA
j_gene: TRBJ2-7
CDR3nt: TGTGCCAGCAGCTTAGGACCCGGGGGCCCACACGAGCAGTACTTC
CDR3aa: CASSLGPGGPHEQYF

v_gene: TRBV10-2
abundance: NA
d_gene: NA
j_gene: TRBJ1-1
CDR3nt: TGCGCCACCGAAACGTACAAGAACACTGAAGCTTTCTTT
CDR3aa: CATETYKNTEAFF

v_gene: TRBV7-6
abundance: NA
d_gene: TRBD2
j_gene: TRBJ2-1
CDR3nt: TGTGCCAGCAGCCCACTACGGACTAGCGGGAACGATCAGTTCTTC
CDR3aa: CASSPLRTSGNDQFF

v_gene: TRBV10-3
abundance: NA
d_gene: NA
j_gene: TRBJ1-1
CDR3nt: TGTGCCATCAGTGGCTCAGTGGTGGGGACCTCCCGCCCGGGGGGGAACACTGAAGCTTTCTTT
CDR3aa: CAISGSVVGTSRPGGNTEAFF

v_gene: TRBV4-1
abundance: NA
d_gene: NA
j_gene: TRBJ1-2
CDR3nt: TGCGCCAGCAGCCAGTACGAACTTCGACAGCCTCGTGAGTATGGCTACACCTTC
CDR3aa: CASSQYELRQPREYGYTF

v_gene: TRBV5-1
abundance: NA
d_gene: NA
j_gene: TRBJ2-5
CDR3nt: TGCGCCAGCAGCCAGCAGGCCACGAGTGGGACCCAGTACTTC
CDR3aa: CASSQQATSGTQYF

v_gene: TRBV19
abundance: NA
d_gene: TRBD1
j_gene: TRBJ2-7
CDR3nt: TGTGCCAGCGGGACAGGGGTGGACGAGCAGTACTTC
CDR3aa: CASGTGVDEQYF

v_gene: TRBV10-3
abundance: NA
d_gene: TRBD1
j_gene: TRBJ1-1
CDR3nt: TGTGCCATCAGTCTTGGACAGGGCGGAAAAAATGAAGCTTTCTTT
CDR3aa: CAISLGQGGKNEAFF

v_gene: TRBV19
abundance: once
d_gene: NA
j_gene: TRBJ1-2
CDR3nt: TGTGCCAGCCGGGGAGGGCTTAACTATGGCTACACCTTC
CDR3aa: CASRGGLNYGYTF

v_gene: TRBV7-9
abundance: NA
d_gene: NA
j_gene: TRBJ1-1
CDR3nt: TGTGCCAGCAGCTTAAAAGGGACATTGAACACTGAAGCTTTCTTT
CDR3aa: CASSLKGTLNTEAFF

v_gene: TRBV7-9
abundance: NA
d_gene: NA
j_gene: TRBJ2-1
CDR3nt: TGTGCCAGCAGCCTTCAGGGAATCAATGAGCAGTTCTTC
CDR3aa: CASSLQGINEQFF

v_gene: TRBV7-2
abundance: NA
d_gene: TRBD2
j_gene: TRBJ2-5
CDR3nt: TGTGCCAGCATCAGCGGGAGGGGCCAAGAGACCCAGTACTTC
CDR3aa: CASISGRGQETQYF

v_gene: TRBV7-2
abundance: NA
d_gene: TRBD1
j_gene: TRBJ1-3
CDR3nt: TGTGCCAGCAGCTTAGGGGGACAGGGCCTCTCTGGAAACACCATATATTTT
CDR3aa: CASSLGGQGLSGNTIYF

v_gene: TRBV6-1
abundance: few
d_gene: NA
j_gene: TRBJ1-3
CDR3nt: TGTGCCAGCAGTGAGGGGGCTGGAAACACCATATATTTT
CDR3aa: CASSEGAGNTIYF

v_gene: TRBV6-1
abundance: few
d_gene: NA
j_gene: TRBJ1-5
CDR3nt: TGTGCCAGCAGTGAAGACCCGGGACGCAATCAGCCCCAGCATTTT
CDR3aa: CASSEDPGRNQPQHF

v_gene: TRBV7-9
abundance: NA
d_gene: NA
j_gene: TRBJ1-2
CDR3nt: TGTGCCAGCAGCTGGGGCGTTGGCTATGGCTACACCTTC
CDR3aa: CASSWGVGYGYTF

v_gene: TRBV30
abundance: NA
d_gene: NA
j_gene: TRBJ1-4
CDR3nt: TGTGCCTGGAGTCTGGGGTTGGAAAAACTGTTTTTT
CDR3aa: CAWSLGLEKLFF

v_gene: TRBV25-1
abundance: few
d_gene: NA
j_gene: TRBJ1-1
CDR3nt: TGTGCCAGCAGTGGGGACAATCCCAACACTGAAGCTTTCTTT
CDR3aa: CASSGDNPNTEAFF

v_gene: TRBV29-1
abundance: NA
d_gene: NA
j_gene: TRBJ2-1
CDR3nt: TGCAGCGTTGCGAGTTCCTACAATGAGCAGTTCTTC
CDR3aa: CSVASSYNEQFF

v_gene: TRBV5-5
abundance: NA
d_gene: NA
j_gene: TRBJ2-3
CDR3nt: TGTGCCAGCACCCCGTGGAGCACAGATACGCAGTATTTT
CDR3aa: CASTPWSTDTQYF

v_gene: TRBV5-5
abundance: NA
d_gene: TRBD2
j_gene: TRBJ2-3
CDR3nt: TGTGCCAGCAGCTTTGAACTAGCGGGAGGCTCAGATACGCAGTATTTT
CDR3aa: CASSFELAGGSDTQYF

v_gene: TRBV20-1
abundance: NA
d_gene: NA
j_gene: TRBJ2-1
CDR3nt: TGCAGTGCTGGGGACTACAATGAGCAGTTCTTC
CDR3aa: CSAGDYNEQFF

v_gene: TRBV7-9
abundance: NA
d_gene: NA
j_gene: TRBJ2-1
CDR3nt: TGTGCCAGCGGCCGGCAGTTCTTC
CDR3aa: CASGRQFF

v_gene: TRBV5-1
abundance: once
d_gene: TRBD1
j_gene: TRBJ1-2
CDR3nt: TGCGCCAGCAGCTTAAATGGGGGACAGGGAGATGGCTACACCTTC
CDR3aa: CASSLNGGQGDGYTF

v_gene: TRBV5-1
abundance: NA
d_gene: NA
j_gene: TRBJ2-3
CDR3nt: TGCGCCAGCAGCTTGGGTTTGTTAGGTGGGGATACGCAGTATTTT
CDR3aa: CASSLGLLGGDTQYF

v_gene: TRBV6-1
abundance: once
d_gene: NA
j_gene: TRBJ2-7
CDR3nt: TGTGCCAGCATGGGACAAATTTCCTCCTACGAGCAGTACTTC
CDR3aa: CASMGQISSYEQYF